This T cell receptor (beta chain) was identified during a study of cytomegalovirus exposure and HLA in healthy donors. The count of this clone is one. In germline, CDR1 is SNHLY, CDR2 FYNNEI. Trimming cost V 7 bases and J 4 bases; bases outside gene matches: 6. The CDR3 loop spans 14 amino acids. Assay: immunoSEQ multiplex PCR; the TCRdb copy retains only in-frame clones and omits some. The sample lists 250,000 to 300,000 clones; about 86% were seen once. The clonotype originates from a woman aged 18-30 years in good health and CMV-seronegative. This chain joins TRBV2 and TRBJ1-4; 7 bases agree with TRBD1. The specimen was PBMCs. The CDR3 protein is CASIRQGVNEKLFF. In DNA form, the CDR3 reads TGTGCCAGCATACGACAGGGTGTTAATGAAAAACTGTTTTTT.